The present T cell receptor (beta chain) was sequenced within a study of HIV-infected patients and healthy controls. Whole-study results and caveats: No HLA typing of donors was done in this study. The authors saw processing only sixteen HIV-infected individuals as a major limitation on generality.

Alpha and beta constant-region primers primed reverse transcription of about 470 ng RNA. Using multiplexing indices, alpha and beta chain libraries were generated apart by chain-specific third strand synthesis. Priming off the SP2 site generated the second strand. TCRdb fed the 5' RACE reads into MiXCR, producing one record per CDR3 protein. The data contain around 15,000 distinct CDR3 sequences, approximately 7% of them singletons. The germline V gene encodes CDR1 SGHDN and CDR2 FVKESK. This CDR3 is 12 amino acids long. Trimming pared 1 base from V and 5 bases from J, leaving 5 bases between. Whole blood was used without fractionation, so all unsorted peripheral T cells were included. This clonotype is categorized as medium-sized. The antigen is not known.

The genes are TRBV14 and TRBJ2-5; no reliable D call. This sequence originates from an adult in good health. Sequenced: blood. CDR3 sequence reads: CASSQVSETQYF. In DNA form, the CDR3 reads TGTGCCAGCAGCCAAGTATCCGAGACCCAGTACTTC. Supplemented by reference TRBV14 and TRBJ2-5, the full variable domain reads EAGVTQFPSHSVIEKGQTVTLRCDPISGHDNLYWYRRVMGKEIKFLLHFVKESKQDESGMPNNRFLAERTGGTYSTLKVQPAELEDSGVYFCASSQVSETQYFGPGTRLLVL.